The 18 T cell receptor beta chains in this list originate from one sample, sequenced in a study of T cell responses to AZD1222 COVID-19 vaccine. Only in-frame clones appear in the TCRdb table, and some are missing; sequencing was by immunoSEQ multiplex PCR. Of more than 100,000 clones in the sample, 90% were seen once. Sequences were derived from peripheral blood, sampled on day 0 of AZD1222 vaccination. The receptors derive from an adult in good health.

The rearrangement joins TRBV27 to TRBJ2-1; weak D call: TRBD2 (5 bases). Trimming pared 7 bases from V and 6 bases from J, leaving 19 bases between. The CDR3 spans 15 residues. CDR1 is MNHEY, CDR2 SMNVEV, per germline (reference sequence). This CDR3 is CASTRPGVPFNEQFF. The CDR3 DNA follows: TGTGCCAGCACCAGGCCCGGGGTACCCTTCAATGAGCAGTTCTTC.

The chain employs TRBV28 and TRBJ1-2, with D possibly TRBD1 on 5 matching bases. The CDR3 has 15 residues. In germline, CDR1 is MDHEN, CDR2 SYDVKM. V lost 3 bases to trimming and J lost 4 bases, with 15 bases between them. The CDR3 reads CASSFLAQESYGYTF. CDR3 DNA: TGTGCCAGCAGTTTTCTGGCACAGGAAAGCTATGGCTACACCTTC.

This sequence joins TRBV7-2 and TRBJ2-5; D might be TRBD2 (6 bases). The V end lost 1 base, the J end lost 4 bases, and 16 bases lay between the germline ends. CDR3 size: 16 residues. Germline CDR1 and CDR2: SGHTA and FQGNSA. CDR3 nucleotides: TGTGCCAGCAGCTTAGTTGTCGGGAGTAGTGGAGAGACCCAGTACTTC. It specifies CASSLVVGSSGETQYF.

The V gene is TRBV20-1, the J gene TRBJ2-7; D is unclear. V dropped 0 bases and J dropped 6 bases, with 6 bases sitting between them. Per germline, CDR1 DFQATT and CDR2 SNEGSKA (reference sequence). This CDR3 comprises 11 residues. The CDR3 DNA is TGCAGTGCTAGAGATCGACGCGAGCAGTACTTC. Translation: CSARDRREQYF.

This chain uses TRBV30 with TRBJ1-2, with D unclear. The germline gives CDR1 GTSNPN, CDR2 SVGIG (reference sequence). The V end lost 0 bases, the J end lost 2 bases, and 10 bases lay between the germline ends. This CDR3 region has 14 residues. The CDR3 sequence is CAWSVHQENYGYTF. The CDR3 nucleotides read TGTGCCTGGAGTGTACATCAGGAGAACTATGGCTACACCTTC.

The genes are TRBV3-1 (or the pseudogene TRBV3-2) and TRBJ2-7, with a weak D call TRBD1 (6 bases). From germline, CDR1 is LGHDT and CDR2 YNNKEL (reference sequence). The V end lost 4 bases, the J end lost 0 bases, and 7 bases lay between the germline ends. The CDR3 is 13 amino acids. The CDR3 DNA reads TGTGCCAGCAGCCTGGACAGCTCCTACGAGCAGTACTTC. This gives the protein CASSLDSSYEQYF.

CDR3 nucleotides: TGTGCCAGCAGCTTAGACGGTGGGAGTCCAGATACGCAGTATTTT. This encodes CASSLDGGSPDTQYF. The V and J genes are TRBV11-2 and TRBJ2-3; perhaps TRBD2 as D (5 bases). The V end lost 0 bases, the J end lost 4 bases, and 11 bases lay between the germline ends. The CDR3 sequence is 15 residues long. Germline V CDR1 and CDR2: SGHAT, FQNNGV.

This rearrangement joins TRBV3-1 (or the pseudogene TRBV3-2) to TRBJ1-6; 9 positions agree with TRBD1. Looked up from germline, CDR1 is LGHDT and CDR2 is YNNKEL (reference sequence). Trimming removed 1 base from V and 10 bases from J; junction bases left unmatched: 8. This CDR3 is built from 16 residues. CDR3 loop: CASSQAGTGPRSPLHF. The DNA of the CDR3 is TGTGCCAGCAGCCAAGCCGGGACAGGGCCACGGTCACCCCTCCACTTT.

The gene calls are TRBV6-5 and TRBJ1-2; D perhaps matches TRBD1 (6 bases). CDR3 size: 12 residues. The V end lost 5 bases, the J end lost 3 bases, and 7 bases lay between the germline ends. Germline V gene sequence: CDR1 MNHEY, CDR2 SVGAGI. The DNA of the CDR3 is TGTGCCAGCAGTAACAGGGACTATGGCTACACCTTC. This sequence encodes CASSNRDYGYTF.

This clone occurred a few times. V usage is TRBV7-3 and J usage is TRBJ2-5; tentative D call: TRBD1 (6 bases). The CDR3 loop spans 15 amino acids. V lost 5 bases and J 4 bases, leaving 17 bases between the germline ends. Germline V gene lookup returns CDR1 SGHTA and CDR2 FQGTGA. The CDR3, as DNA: TGTGCCAGCAGCATGACAGGCAACAAAGGAGAGACCCAGTACTTC. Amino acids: CASSMTGNKGETQYF.

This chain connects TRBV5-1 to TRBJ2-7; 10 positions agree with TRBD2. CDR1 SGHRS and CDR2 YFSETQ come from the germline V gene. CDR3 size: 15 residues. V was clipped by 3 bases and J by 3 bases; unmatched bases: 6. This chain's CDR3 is CASSSRLAGNYEQYF. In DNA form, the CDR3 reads TGCGCCAGCAGCTCCCGACTAGCGGGTAACTACGAGCAGTACTTC.

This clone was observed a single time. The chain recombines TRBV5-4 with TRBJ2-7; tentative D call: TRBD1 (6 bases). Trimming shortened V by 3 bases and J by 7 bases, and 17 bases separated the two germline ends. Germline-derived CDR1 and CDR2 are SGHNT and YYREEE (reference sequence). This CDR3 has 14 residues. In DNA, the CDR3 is TGTGCCAGCAGCTCTCGGACAGCCTGGGAGGAGCAGTACTTC. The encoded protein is CASSSRTAWEEQYF.

The CDR3 nucleotides are TGTGCCAGCAGCCCAGGGGCAGAAGCCTACGAGCAGTACTTC. As protein: CASSPGAEAYEQYF. V is TRBV5-5 and J is TRBJ2-7, with D maybe TRBD1 (6 bases). This CDR3 is 14 amino acids long. The germline V gene encodes CDR1 SGHKS and CDR2 YYEKEE (reference sequence). Trimming cost V 4 bases and J 2 bases, with 13 bases left between them.

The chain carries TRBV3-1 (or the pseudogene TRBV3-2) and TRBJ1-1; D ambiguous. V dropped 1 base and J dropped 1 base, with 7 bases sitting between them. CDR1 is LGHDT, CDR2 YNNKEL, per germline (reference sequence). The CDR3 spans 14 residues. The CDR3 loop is CASSQVRENTEAFF. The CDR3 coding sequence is TGTGCCAGCAGCCAAGTCCGAGAGAACACTGAAGCTTTCTTT.

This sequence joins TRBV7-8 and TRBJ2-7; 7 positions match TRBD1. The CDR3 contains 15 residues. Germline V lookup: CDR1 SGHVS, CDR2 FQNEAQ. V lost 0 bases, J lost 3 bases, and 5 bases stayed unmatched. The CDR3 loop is CASSLAVGGDYEQYF. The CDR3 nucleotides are TGTGCCAGCAGCTTAGCTGTAGGGGGCGACTACGAGCAGTACTTC.

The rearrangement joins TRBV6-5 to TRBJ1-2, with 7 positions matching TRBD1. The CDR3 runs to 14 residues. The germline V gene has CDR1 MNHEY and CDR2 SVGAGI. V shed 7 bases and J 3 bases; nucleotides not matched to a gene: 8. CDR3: CASTGGATDYGYTF. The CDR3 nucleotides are TGTGCCAGCACAGGGGGTGCGACTGACTATGGCTACACCTTC.

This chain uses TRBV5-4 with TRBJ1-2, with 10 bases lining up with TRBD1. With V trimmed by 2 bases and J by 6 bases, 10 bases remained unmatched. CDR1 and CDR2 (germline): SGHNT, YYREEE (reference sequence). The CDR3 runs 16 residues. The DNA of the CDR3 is TGTGCCAGCAGCTTTATCTCCGGGACAGGGGTACATGGCTACACCTTC. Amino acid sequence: CASSFISGTGVHGYTF.

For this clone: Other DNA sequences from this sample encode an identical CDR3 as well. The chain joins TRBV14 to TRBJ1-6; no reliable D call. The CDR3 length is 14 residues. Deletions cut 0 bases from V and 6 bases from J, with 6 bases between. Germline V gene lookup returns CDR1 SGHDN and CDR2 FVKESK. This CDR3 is CASSQDRGNSPLHF. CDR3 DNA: TGTGCCAGCAGCCAAGATCGGGGTAATTCACCCCTCCACTTT.